This is a list of T cell receptor beta chains from one sample in a study of T cells in Graves' hyperthyroidism and ophthalmopathy. Each CDR3 protein is one row after TCRdb ran MiXCR on the multiplex PCR reads. The repertoire has a few hundred thousand distinct CDR3 sequences, around 14% of them found once; the top ten carry around 7%. Sequenced material: blood. These receptors all come from a woman between 18 and 29 years old with Graves' hyperthyroidism. The CDR3 runs from the conserved cysteine through the conserved F or W. A D gene is named only where the DNA matches it firmly. Size is omitted from some rows. Given values are once, few, many or a class for expanded clones.

V gene,J gene,D gene,clone size,CDR3 length,CDR3 protein,CDR3 DNA
TRBV5-5,TRBJ2-3,TRBD2,.,18,CASSLKRGIAGGSDTQYF,TGTGCCAGCAGCCTTAAAAGGGGAATAGCGGGAGGATCAGATACGCAGTATTTT
TRBV18,TRBJ2-1,TRBD2,.,15,CASSPPGLAGGVQFF,TGTGCCAGCTCACCACCGGGACTAGCGGGAGGTGTGCAGTTCTTC
TRBV10-3,TRBJ2-7,TRBD2,many,14,CAMGVGGSSYEQYF,TGTGCCATGGGAGTGGGGGGGAGCTCCTACGAGCAGTACTTC
TRBV20-1,TRBJ2-7,.,many,11,CSARISYEQYF,TGCAGTGCTAGGATCTCCTACGAGCAGTACTTC
TRBV20-1,TRBJ2-2,TRBD1,many,15,CSAREPGTGTGELFF,TGCAGTGCTAGAGAGCCCGGGACAGGCACCGGGGAGCTGTTTTTT
TRBV27,TRBJ2-4,TRBD1,few,18,CASSPQDRGKLAKNIQYF,TGTGCCAGCAGTCCTCAGGACAGGGGGAAACTAGCCAAAAACATTCAGTACTTC
TRBV12-3/TRBV12-4,TRBJ2-7,.,many,14,CASSFSRNSYEQYF,TGTGCCAGCAGTTTCAGCCGAAACTCCTACGAGCAGTACTTC
TRBV29-1,TRBJ1-3,.,.,11,CSGQIGNTIYF,TGCAGCGGACAGATCGGAAACACCATATATTTT
TRBV28,TRBJ1-5,.,many,15,CASRFSGESNQPQHF,TGTGCCAGCAGATTTTCAGGGGAGAGCAATCAGCCCCAGCATTTT
TRBV6-2/TRBV6-3,TRBJ2-7,TRBD1,many,14,CASRHPGQGYEQYF,TGTGCCAGCAGGCATCCGGGACAGGGTTACGAGCAGTACTTC
TRBV12-3/TRBV12-4,TRBJ1-2,.,many,15,CASSLAPRANYGYTF,TGTGCCAGCAGTTTAGCGCCCAGGGCCAACTATGGCTACACCTTC
TRBV28,TRBJ2-7,.,many,16,CASSLSYRDGSYEQYF,TGTGCCAGCAGTTTATCCTACAGGGATGGGAGCTACGAGCAGTACTTC
TRBV5-1,TRBJ2-7,TRBD1,many,17,CASSLATGNGPQYEQYF,TGCGCCAGCAGCTTGGCGACAGGGAACGGGCCCCAATACGAGCAGTACTTC
TRBV29-1,TRBJ2-7,.,many,13,CSVGRQRAYEQYF,TGCAGCGTTGGACGGCAACGAGCCTACGAGCAGTACTTC
TRBV2,TRBJ2-5,.,many,13,CASIEPPGETQYF,TGTGCCAGTATCGAACCCCCCGGAGAGACCCAGTACTTC
TRBV4-1,TRBJ2-7,TRBD2,.,17,CASSQVLTSGFTYEQYF,TGCGCCAGCAGCCAAGTTCTAACTAGCGGCTTCACCTACGAGCAGTACTTC
TRBV29-1,TRBJ2-5,.,few,13,CSVEESQGETQYF,TGCAGCGTTGAAGAGTCCCAGGGAGAGACCCAGTACTTC
TRBV7-3,TRBJ2-5,.,many,13,CASSLTGEETQYF,TGTGCCAGCAGCTTAACGGGGGAAGAGACCCAGTACTTC
TRBV11-2,TRBJ2-1,.,many,15,CASSLELSSYNEQFF,TGTGCCAGCAGCTTAGAGCTTAGCTCCTACAATGAGCAGTTCTTC
TRBV12-3/TRBV12-4,TRBJ1-2,.,many,14,CASSLEGTDYGYTF,TGTGCCAGCAGTTTGGAGGGGACGGACTATGGCTACACCTTC
TRBV11-2,TRBJ2-7,TRBD1,many,16,CASRRGRTGGFREQYF,TGTGCCAGCAGACGGGGTCGGACAGGGGGATTTCGGGAGCAGTACTTC
TRBV12-3/TRBV12-4,TRBJ2-5,.,many,17,CASSLMPLLGGRETQYF,TGTGCCAGCAGTTTAATGCCCTTACTGGGGGGGCGAGAGACCCAGTACTTC
TRBV2,TRBJ2-1,.,many,19,CASRFDTHRLRSAYNEQFF,TGTGCCAGCAGATTCGACACCCACCGGTTAAGGTCAGCCTACAATGAGCAGTTCTTC
TRBV12-3/TRBV12-4,TRBJ2-2,.,many,14,CASSFREGTGELFF,TGTGCCAGCAGTTTCAGAGAGGGGACCGGGGAGCTGTTTTTT
TRBV10-3,TRBJ1-5,TRBD1,many,15,CAISEEDRNNQPQHF,TGTGCCATCAGTGAGGAGGACAGGAACAATCAGCCCCAGCATTTT
TRBV7-6,TRBJ2-1,.,many,14,CASSLGGALNEQFF,TGTGCCAGCAGCTTGGGCGGGGCCCTCAATGAGCAGTTCTTC
TRBV7-2,TRBJ1-6,.,few,16,CASSLARWGDRSPLHF,TGTGCCAGCAGCTTAGCACGGTGGGGGGATCGTTCACCCCTCCACTTT
TRBV5-1,TRBJ2-3,.,many,16,CASSWRGRKGTDTQYF,TGCGCCAGCAGCTGGAGGGGGAGAAAGGGCACAGATACGCAGTATTTT
TRBV28,TRBJ2-3,.,many,16,CASSSPGHSSTDTQYF,TGTGCCAGCAGCTCTCCCGGACACTCTAGCACAGATACGCAGTATTTT
TRBV28,TRBJ1-2,.,.,12,CASSFAGYGYTF,TGTGCCAGCAGTTTTGCCGGTTATGGCTACACCTTC
TRBV3-1,TRBJ2-1,.,.,16,CASSQEKGGRRDEQFF,TGTGCCAGCAGCCAAGAAAAGGGGGGCAGGAGGGATGAGCAGTTCTTC
TRBV6-1,TRBJ1-5,.,few,15,CASSPSLLSNQPQHF,TGTGCCAGCAGTCCGTCACTTCTTAGCAATCAGCCCCAGCATTTT
TRBV28,TRBJ2-7,.,many,13,CASSLYGALGQYF,TGTGCCAGCAGTTTGTACGGGGCCTTAGGGCAGTACTTC
TRBV18,TRBJ2-1,.,many,13,CASSPSFADEQFF,TGTGCCAGCTCACCATCTTTCGCAGATGAGCAGTTCTTC
TRBV6-1,TRBJ1-2,.,many,15,CASRIGGYSFYGYTF,TGTGCCAGCAGGATAGGGGGTTACTCATTCTATGGCTACACCTTC
TRBV6-1,TRBJ1-5,TRBD1,few,17,CASSDRGGTGGTQPQHF,TGTGCCAGCAGTGACCGGGGGGGGACAGGAGGAACTCAGCCCCAGCATTTT
TRBV9,TRBJ1-2,.,.,16,CASSPPTGTRNYGYTF,TGTGCCAGCAGCCCCCCTACAGGGACCAGGAACTATGGCTACACCTTC
TRBV20-1,TRBJ2-3,.,many,13,CSARPRGGGTQYF,TGCAGTGCCAGGCCGCGGGGAGGTGGTACGCAGTATTTT
TRBV27,TRBJ1-6,.,few,13,CASSRTVGSPLRF,TGTGCCAGCAGCCGGACAGTAGGTTCACCCCTCCGCTTT
TRBV5-8,TRBJ1-2,TRBD1,.,14,CASSAGGLYYGYTF,TGTGCCAGCAGCGCAGGGGGCTTGTACTATGGCTACACCTTC
TRBV15,TRBJ2-1,.,.,16,CATSRGDRSSYNEQFF,TGTGCCACCAGCAGGGGAGATAGGAGCTCCTACAATGAGCAGTTCTTC
TRBV28,TRBJ2-7,.,many,13,CASSRGSSYEQYF,TGTGCCAGCAGTCGGGGGAGCTCCTACGAGCAGTACTTC
TRBV7-3,TRBJ2-1,TRBD2,.,16,CASSQYSGSSYNEQFF,TGTGCCAGCAGTCAATACAGCGGGAGCTCCTACAATGAGCAGTTCTTC
TRBV27,TRBJ2-2,TRBD2,many,16,CASSPLAGGWTGELFF,TGTGCCAGCAGTCCCCTAGCGGGGGGGTGGACCGGGGAGCTGTTTTTT
TRBV28,TRBJ2-7,.,many,12,CASSSAPYEQYF,TGTGCCAGCAGCTCCGCCCCCTACGAGCAGTACTTC
TRBV7-8,TRBJ1-2,.,many,13,CASSALANYGYTF,TGTGCCAGCAGCGCCCTCGCTAACTATGGCTACACCTTC
TRBV27,TRBJ2-7,.,many,12,CASGVEGIEQYF,TGTGCCAGCGGCGTCGAGGGGATCGAGCAGTACTTC
TRBV4-1,TRBJ2-1,TRBD2,.,15,CASSPVLAGGYEQFF,TGCGCCAGCAGCCCAGTACTAGCGGGAGGGTATGAGCAGTTCTTC
TRBV5-1,TRBJ2-5,TRBD1,few,14,CASGTGQAEETQYF,TGCGCCAGCGGGACAGGGCAGGCAGAAGAGACCCAGTACTTC